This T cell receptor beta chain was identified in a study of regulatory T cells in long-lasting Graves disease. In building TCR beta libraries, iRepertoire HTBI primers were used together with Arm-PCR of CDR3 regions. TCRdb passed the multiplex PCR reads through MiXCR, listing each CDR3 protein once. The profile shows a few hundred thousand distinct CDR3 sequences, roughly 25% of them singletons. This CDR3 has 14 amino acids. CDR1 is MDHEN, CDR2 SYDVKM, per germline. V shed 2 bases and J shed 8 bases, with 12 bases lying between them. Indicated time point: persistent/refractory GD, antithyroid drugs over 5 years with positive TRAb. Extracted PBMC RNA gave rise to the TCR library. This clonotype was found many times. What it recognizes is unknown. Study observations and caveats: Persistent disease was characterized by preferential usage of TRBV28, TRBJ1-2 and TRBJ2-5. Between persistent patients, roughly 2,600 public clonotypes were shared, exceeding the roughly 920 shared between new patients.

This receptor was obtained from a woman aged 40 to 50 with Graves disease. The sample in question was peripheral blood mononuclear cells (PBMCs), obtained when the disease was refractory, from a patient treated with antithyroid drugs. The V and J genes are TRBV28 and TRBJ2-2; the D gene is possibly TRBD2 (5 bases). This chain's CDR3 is CASSLSRTYGELFF. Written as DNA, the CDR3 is TGTGCCAGCAGTTTAAGCCGGACTTATGGGGAGCTGTTTTTT.